This T cell receptor (beta chain) appears in the sequencing data of a study of blood T cell repertoires in COVID-19. Across the whole study: Samples of COVID-19 (acute and convalescent) were obtained from the United States, Italy and Spain.

Data came from immunoSEQ multiplex PCR; TCRdb stores just in-frame clones and leaves some out. Among 250,000 to 350,000 clones listed, approximately 90% were seen once. The trim removed 7 bases at V and 5 bases at J, leaving 10 bases unmatched. CDR1 and CDR2 (germline): SQVTM, ANQGSEA. This CDR3 comprises 13 residues. This receptor was identified in a woman aged 60-75 years with acute or convalescent COVID-19. The sequencing input was peripheral blood. The chain joins TRBV29-1 to TRBJ1-2, with 7 bases identical to TRBD1. CDR3: CSAGRQGVYGYTF. CDR3 bases: TGCAGCGCCGGGAGACAGGGAGTATATGGCTACACCTTC.